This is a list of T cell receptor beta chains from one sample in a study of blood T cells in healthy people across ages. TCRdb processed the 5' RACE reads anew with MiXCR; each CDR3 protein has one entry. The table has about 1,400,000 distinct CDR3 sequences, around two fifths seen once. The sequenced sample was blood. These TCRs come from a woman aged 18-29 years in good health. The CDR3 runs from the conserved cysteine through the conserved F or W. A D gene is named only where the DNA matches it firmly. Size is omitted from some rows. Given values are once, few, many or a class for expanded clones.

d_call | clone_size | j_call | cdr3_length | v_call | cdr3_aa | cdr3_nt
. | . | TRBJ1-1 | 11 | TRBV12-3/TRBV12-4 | CASSSSSEAFF | TGTGCCAGCAGTTCCAGTTCTGAAGCTTTCTTT
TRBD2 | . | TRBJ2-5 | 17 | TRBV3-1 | CTGSQVRRLAGQETQYF | TGTACCGGCAGCCAAGTCCGTAGACTAGCGGGACAAGAGACCCAGTACTTC
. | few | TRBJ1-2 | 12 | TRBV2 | CASSELARGYTF | TGTGCCAGCAGTGAACTGGCTCGCGGCTACACCTTC
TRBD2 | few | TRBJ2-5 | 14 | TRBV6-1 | CASSRVAGGETQYF | TGTGCCAGCAGCAGAGTAGCGGGAGGTGAGACCCAGTACTTC
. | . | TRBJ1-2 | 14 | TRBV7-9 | CASTPMAGFYGYTF | TGTGCCAGCACCCCCATGGCGGGGTTCTATGGCTACACCTTC
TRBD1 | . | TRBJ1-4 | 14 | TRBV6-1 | CASSYFRGNEKLFF | TGTGCCAGCAGTTATTTCAGGGGGAATGAAAAACTGTTTTTT
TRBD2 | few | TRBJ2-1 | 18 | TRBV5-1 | CASSSSAKGGGASNEQFF | TGCGCCAGCAGCTCGTCGGCCAAAGGCGGGGGGGCCTCCAATGAGCAGTTCTTC
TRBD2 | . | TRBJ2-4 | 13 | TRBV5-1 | CASGSGRDNIQYF | TGCGCCAGCGGTAGCGGGAGGGATAACATTCAGTACTTC
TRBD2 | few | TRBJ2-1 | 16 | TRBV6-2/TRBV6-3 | CASSYGAGGPHNEQFF | TGTGCCAGCAGTTACGGGGCGGGGGGGCCCCACAATGAGCAGTTCTTC
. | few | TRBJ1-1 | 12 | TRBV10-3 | CAIGKTGTEAFF | TGTGCCATCGGAAAAACCGGCACTGAAGCTTTCTTT
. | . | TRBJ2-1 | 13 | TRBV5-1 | CASSPVDLREQFF | TGCGCCAGCAGCCCCGTGGACTTGCGGGAGCAGTTCTTC
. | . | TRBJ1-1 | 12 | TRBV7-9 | CASSLPGSEAFF | TGTGCCAGCAGCCTCCCGGGGTCAGAAGCTTTCTTT
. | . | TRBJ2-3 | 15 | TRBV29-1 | CSVEAGNSYTDTQYF | TGCAGCGTTGAAGCCGGGAACAGTTACACAGATACGCAGTATTTT
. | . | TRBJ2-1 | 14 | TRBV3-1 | CASSFNPGEETQFF | TGTGCCAGCAGCTTTAATCCGGGGGAAGAGACCCAGTTCTTC